Below, one T cell receptor (beta chain) is given with its context. This specimen comes from a study of blood T cell repertoires in COVID-19. The CDR3 loop spans 14 amino acids. CDR1 is SGHTA and CDR2 is FQGNSA in the germline V gene. V lost 5 bases and J 0 bases, leaving 11 bases between the germline ends. Profiling relied on immunoSEQ multiplex PCR, and the TCRdb table lists in-frame clones only, not all of them. The sample yields 200,000 to 250,000 clones, 70% to 90% seen once. Input material: PBMCs or T cells enriched from blood (not recorded which). The receptor was isolated from a woman between 35 and 50 years old with acute COVID-19. The rearrangement joins TRBV7-2 to TRBJ2-7; D is perhaps TRBD2 (6 bases). CDR3 nucleotides: TGTGCCAGCAGCGTGGGACTGTACTCCTACGAGCAGTACTTC. This translates into CASSVGLYSYEQYF.